Shown below are 2 T cell receptor beta chains from a single sample sequenced in a study of T-cell reconstitution after alpha-beta-depleted transplantation in children. TCRbeta library construction was performed incorporating unique molecular identifiers. Each CDR3 protein is one row after TCRdb ran MiXCR on the PCR reads. The table shows 170,000 or so distinct CDR3 sequences, with 6% to 7% occurring only once. Sample: PBMCs from the stem cell graft donor, taken from the stem cell graft. These receptors all stem from a human donor who donated a stem cell graft to a child with Wiskott-Aldrich syndrome.

The table lists this clonotype with many counts. The V call is TRBV10-1, the J call TRBJ2-1; 9 bases agree with TRBD2. V gave up 0 bases and J gave up 8 bases; unmatched junction bases: 5. This CDR3 has 15 residues. CDR1 and CDR2 from the germline V gene are WNHNN and SYGVQD (reference sequence). CDR3 amino acids: CASSESGGRDDEQFF. For the CDR3, the DNA is TGCGCCAGCAGTGAGTCAGGCGGGAGGGACGATGAGCAGTTCTTC.

The sample holds many counts of this clonotype. The V and J genes are TRBV20-1 and TRBJ1-1, with 7 positions matching TRBD1. V shed 0 bases and J 6 bases; nucleotides not matched to a gene: 13. The CDR3 sequence is 16 residues long. Germline CDR1 reads DFQATT; CDR2 reads SNEGSKA (reference sequence). In nucleotides, the CDR3 is TGCAGTGCTAGAGATTTGCGACAGGGAGGAGTCGCTGAAGCTTTCTTT. The encoded protein is CSARDLRQGGVAEAFF.